The source of this TCR beta chain is a study of cytomegalovirus exposure and HLA in healthy donors. On the study more broadly: Within the Caucasian-associated ancestry cluster were around 81% of the roughly 360 genotyped donors.

Study-level results: Using a false discovery rate of 0.05, a later analysis showed that 15,000 to 20,000 TCR beta sequences were associated with HLA alleles. Presence/absence analysis assumed near-uniform sequencing depth across donors.

The donors comprised healthy bone marrow donors. CDR1 is MDHEN and CDR2 is SYDVKM in the germline V gene. The CDR3 is made up of 14 amino acids. V gave up 10 bases and J gave up 2 bases; unmatched junction bases: 8. A word on this clone: Its antigen remains unknown.

A multiplex PCR was run with 60 Vbeta primers and 13 Jbeta primers. Assay used: immunoSEQ multiplex PCR; TCRdb lists only in-frame clones, some missing. This sample has approximately 120,000 clones, with approximately 81% found just once. The genes are TRBV28 and TRBJ1-2, with 9 bases lining up with TRBD1. Sequencing was done on a sample of PBMCs. The receptor was derived from a woman aged 25 to 39 in good health and CMV-seronegative. The CDR3 spells CATGGTGRNYGYTF. DNA for the CDR3: TGTGCCACAGGTGGGACAGGGCGCAACTATGGCTACACCTTC.